This TCR beta chain was captured in a study of blood T cell repertoires in COVID-19. Study as a whole: Collection of acute and convalescent COVID-19 samples took place in the United States, Italy and Spain. T cells, B-cell-depleted T cells, or PBMCs provided the cDNA or gDNA that served as material.

Followed over time, Seattle patients had been enrolled while infection was active. The CDR3 totals 18 residues. In germline, CDR1 is SGHDN, CDR2 FVKESK. Trimming stripped 4 bases from V and 0 bases from J, with 21 bases between. Original processing methods: It was from reference gene primer amplification that nucleated cell counts were estimated. TCRdb's copy holds only in-frame clones and misses some; the assay was immunoSEQ multiplex PCR. V, J and clone size are those of that table, while D and trimming were read from the DNA. The top ten hold approximately 2.3% of the sample, which has under 300,000 clones, 90% seen once.

V and J are TRBV14 and TRBJ1-1; D remains unclear. Specimen: peripheral blood. The sequence derives from a woman between 55 and 75 years old with COVID-19, enrolled during active disease. The CDR3 loop reads CASSPLPSLTVLNTEAFF. The CDR3, as DNA: TGTGCCAGCAGCCCCCTCCCGTCCTTAACTGTCCTGAACACTGAAGCTTTCTTT.